This T cell receptor (beta chain) was recorded in a study of cytomegalovirus exposure and HLA in healthy donors. Comment on this clone: Its antigen is currently unknown.

The study, taken as a whole, reports: Analysis performed later showed TCR beta chains linked to HLA being more clonally expanded than equally common others. More than 15,000 TCR beta sequences were associated with HLA alleles at 0.05 false discovery rate in a later analysis. Researchers catalogued approximately 160 TCR beta chains as cytomegalovirus-associated. Rarity characterized most TCR sequences, yet some public TCRs appeared in many donors.

Primers included in the PCR were 60 Vbeta and 13 Jbeta primers. The data were produced by immunoSEQ multiplex PCR, yet TCRdb's version contains in-frame clones alone and is incomplete. Across about 200,000 clones, the top ten clones capture less than 0.9% of the sample. The sequence derives from a boy younger than 18 in good health and CMV-seronegative. The specimen sequenced was PBMCs.

The chain's CDR3 is CASSQENPGIGELFF. CDR3 DNA: TGCGCCAGCAGCCAAGAAAATCCGGGAATCGGGGAGCTGTTTTTT. The chain joins TRBV4-3 to TRBJ2-2; maybe TRBD2 (5 bases). Trimming stripped 0 bases from V and 7 bases from J, with 12 bases between. This CDR3 has 15 residues. The germline V gene encodes CDR1 LGHNA and CDR2 YSLEER.